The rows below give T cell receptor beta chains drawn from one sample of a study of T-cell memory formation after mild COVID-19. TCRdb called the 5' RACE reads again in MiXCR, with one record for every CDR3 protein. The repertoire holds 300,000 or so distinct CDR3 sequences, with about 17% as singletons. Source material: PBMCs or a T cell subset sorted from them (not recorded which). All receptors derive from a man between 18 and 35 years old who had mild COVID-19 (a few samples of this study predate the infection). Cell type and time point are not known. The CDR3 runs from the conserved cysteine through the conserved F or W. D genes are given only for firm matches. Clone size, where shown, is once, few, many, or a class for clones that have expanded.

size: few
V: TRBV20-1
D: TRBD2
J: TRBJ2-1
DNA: TGCAGTGCTAGAGATCGTCTAGCGGGGGGGAAAGAGCAGTTCTTC
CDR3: CSARDRLAGGKEQFF

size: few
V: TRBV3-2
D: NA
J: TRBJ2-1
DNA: TGTGCCAGCAGCAATAGGAGTGAGCAGTTCTTC
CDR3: CASSNRSEQFF

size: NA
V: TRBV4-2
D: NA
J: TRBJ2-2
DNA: TGTGCCAGCAGCCTATCGACAGGAAACACCGGGGAGCTGTTTTTT
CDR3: CASSLSTGNTGELFF

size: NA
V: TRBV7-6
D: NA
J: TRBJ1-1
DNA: TGTGCCAGCAGCTTAAGTTTGGGGTCCGGGGCTTTCTTT
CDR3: CASSLSLGSGAFF

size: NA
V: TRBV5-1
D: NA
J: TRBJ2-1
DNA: TGCGCCAGCAGCTTAGGGTTCAGTTCCTACAATGAGCAGTTCTTC
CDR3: CASSLGFSSYNEQFF

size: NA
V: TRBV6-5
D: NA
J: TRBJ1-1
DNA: TGTGCCAGCCGACGATTGGACAGTTCTGATCTGGCTTTCTTT
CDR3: CASRRLDSSDLAFF

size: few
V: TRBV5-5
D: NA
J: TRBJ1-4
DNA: TGTGCCAGCAGCTTGACATTATACGGTGCAACTAATGAAAAACTGTTTTTT
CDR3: CASSLTLYGATNEKLFF

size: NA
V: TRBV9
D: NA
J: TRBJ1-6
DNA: TGTGCCAGCAGCGTAGAGGGGGTTGATTCACCCCTCCACTTT
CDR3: CASSVEGVDSPLHF

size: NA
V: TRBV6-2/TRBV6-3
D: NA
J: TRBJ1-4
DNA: TGTGCCAGCAGTTACGTGGGGCGTGATGAAAAACTGTTTTTT
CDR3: CASSYVGRDEKLFF

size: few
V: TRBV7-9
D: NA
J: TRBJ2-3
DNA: TGTGCCAGCAGCTTAGTTATTAGCACAGATACGCAGTATTTT
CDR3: CASSLVISTDTQYF

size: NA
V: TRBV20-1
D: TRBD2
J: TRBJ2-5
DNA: TGCAGTGCCGCTCTAGCGGGGTGGACTCAAGAGACCCAGTACTTC
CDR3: CSAALAGWTQETQYF

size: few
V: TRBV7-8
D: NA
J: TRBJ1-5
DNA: TGTGCCAGCAGCTCGGGGACACCTAATCAGCCCCAGCATTTT
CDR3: CASSSGTPNQPQHF

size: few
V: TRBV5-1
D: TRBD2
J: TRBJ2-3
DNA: TGCGCCAGCAGCCCTTGGACCGGGGGAGGGGATACGCAGTATTTT
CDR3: CASSPWTGGGDTQYF

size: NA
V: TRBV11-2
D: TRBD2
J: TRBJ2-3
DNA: TGTGCCAGCAGCCCCTGGGCGGGGGTTCCCTCTGCGCAGTATTTT
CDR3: CASSPWAGVPSAQYF

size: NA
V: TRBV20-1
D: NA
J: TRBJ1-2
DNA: TGCAGTGCTAGATTCGCGCCTAACTATGGCTACACCTTC
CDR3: CSARFAPNYGYTF

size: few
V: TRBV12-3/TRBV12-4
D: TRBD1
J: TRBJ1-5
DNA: TGTGCCAGCAGTTCGCAGGGGGATAGTCAGCCCCAGCATTTT
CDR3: CASSSQGDSQPQHF

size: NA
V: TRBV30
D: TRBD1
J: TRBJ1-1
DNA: TGTGCCTGCACAAAAGAGGGACAGGGGGGTGAAGCTTTCTTT
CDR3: CACTKEGQGGEAFF

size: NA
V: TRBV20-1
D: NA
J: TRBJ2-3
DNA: TGCAGTGCTAGAGAGGGGCGAGGGGGCACAGATACGCAGTATTTT
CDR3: CSAREGRGGTDTQYF

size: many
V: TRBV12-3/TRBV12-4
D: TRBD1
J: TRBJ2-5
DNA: TGTGCCAGCAGTTTGGGTCAGGGGGCAATAGAGACCCAGTACTTC
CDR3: CASSLGQGAIETQYF

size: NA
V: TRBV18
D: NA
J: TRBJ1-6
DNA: TGTGCCAGCTCGCAAGCCGGCTTGGATTCACCCCTCCACTTT
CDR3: CASSQAGLDSPLHF

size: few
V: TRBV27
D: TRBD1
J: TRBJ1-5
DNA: TGTGCCAGCAGGCAACAGGGGGATAGCAATCAGCCCCAGCATTTT
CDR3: CASRQQGDSNQPQHF

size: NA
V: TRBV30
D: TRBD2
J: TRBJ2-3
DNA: TGTGCCTGGAGTGTAGTCTATAGCGGGGGGAGCACAGATACGCAGTATTTT
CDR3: CAWSVVYSGGSTDTQYF

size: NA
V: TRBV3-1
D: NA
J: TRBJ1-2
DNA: TGTGCCAGCAGCCAAGAAAGGGTGGAGAACTATGGCTACACCTTC
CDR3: CASSQERVENYGYTF

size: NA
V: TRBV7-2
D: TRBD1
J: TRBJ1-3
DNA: TGTGCCAGCAGCTCTAACAGGGGGGCTGGAAACACCATATATTTT
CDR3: CASSSNRGAGNTIYF

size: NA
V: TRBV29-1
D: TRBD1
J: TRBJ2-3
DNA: TGCAGCGTGGGCCCTAGGGGGCAGGATACGCAGTATTTT
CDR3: CSVGPRGQDTQYF

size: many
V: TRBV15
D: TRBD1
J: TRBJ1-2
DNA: TGTGCCACCAGCAGGTTTCGGCAGGGGGAAGGCTACACCTTC
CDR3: CATSRFRQGEGYTF

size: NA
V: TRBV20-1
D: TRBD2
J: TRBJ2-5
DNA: TGCAGTGCTAGAGAACTAGCGGGGGGATCTGGGGAGACCCAGTACTTC
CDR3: CSARELAGGSGETQYF

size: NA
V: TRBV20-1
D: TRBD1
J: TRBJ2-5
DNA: TGCAGTGCTCCCGGGACAGTAACAGAGACCCAGTACTTC
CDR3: CSAPGTVTETQYF

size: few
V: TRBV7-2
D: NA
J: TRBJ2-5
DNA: TGTGCCAGCAGCCGGGAATCCGGACAGTACCAAGAGACCCAGTACTTC
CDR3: CASSRESGQYQETQYF

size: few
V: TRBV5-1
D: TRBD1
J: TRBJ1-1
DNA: TGCGCCAGCAGCCTCCGCCCCGGACAGGGAGGAAAGACTGAAGCTTTCTTT
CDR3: CASSLRPGQGGKTEAFF

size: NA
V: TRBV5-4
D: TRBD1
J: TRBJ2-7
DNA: TGTGCCAGCAGCTTTGGACAGGGCCTCTACGAGCAGTACTTC
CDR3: CASSFGQGLYEQYF

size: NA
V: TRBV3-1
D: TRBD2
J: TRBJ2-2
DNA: TGTGCCAGCAGCCAGCAGACTAGCGGGCGAAACACCGGGGAGCTGTTTTTT
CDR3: CASSQQTSGRNTGELFF

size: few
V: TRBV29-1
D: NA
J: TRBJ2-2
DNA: TGCAGCGCCCTAACCCGCGGGACCGGGGAGCTGTTTTTT
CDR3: CSALTRGTGELFF

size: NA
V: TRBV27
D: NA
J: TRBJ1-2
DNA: TGTGCCAGCGGAACCCCAGTGGAGCCGGGCTACACCTTC
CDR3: CASGTPVEPGYTF

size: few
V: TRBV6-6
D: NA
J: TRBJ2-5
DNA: TGTGCCAGCAGTTCCGACAGTGTCAGCATGGAGACCCAGTACTTC
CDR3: CASSSDSVSMETQYF

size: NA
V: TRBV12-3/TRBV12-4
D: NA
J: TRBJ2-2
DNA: TGTGCCAGCAGCTTAATCCCCGGGGAGCTGTTTTTT
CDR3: CASSLIPGELFF

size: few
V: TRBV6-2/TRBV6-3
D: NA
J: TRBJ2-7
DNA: TGTGCCAGCAGTTACTTCGATATCTACGAGCAGTACTTC
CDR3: CASSYFDIYEQYF

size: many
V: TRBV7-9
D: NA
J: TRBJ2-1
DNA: TGTGCCAGCAGTTCCCCCGGGACTTCAAGTGAGCAGTTCTTC
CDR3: CASSSPGTSSEQFF

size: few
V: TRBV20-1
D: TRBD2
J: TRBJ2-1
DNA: TGCAGTGCCTGGACTAGCCGCTCCTACAATGAGCAGTTCTTC
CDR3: CSAWTSRSYNEQFF

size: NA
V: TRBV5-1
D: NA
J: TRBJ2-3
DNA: TGCGCCAGCCGGTGGGCAGGTAGGATAGATACGCAGTATTTT
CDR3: CASRWAGRIDTQYF

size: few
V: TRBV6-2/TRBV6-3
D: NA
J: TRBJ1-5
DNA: TGTGCCAGCACGCAGGGAGATACTAGCAATCAGCCCCAGCATTTT
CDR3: CASTQGDTSNQPQHF